Below are 7 T cell receptor beta chains sequenced from a single sample in a study of T cell clones after liver transplantation. Produced via immunoSEQ multiplex PCR; TCRdb's table is partial and in-frame only. The table has about 99,000 clones, around four fifths seen once. The specimen was CD4+ T cells from blood, collected around 50 months after liver transplant. The receptors were gathered from a human patient who received a liver transplant. The T cells may come from the graft donor.

The rearrangement links TRBV7-3 to TRBJ2-1; no clear D gene. This CDR3 is built from 16 residues. The V end was cut by 5 bases, the J end by 3 bases, with 17 bases between. Germline CDR1 is SGHTA and CDR2 is FQGTGA. CDR3 amino acids: CASSPTPSGRYNEQFF. The DNA for the CDR3 is TGTGCCAGCAGCCCAACTCCTAGTGGTCGCTACAATGAGCAGTTCTTC.

The J gene is TRBJ1-5, the V gene TRBV28; D unresolved. In germline, CDR1 is MDHEN, CDR2 SYDVKM. This CDR3 spans 12 amino acids. V gave up 6 bases and J gave up 4 bases, with 7 bases separating them. The CDR3 reads CASRTGNQPQHF. DNA for the CDR3: TGTGCCAGCAGAACGGGTAATCAGCCCCAGCATTTT.

J is TRBJ1-5 and V is TRBV6-5; 8 bases line up with TRBD1. The V gene end was trimmed by 4 bases and the J gene end by 6 bases; junction bases not matched to a gene: 8. Germline V gene data show CDR1 as MNHEY and CDR2 as SVGAGI. The CDR3 is made up of 15 amino acids. The DNA for the CDR3 is TGTGCCAGCAGTTCGTCAGGGGGCGCGGGTCAGCCCCAGCATTTT. Its protein product is CASSSSGGAGQPQHF.

This rearrangement joins TRBV19 to TRBJ2-7, with D possibly called TRBD1 or TRBD2 (6 bases each). The V gene's germline CDR1 is LNHDA and CDR2 SQIVND (reference sequence). The CDR3 has 14 amino acids. Trimming cost V 1 base and J 1 base, with 8 bases left between them. The CDR3 sequence: CASSIGGGSYEQYF. CDR3 in DNA: TGTGCCAGTAGTATAGGAGGGGGGTCCTACGAGCAGTACTTC.

This chain uses TRBV7-3 with TRBJ2-7; no clear D. Per the germline V gene, CDR1 is SGHTA and CDR2 is FQGTGA. The CDR3 is made up of 15 amino acids. Deletions cut 5 bases from V and 6 bases from J, with 20 bases between. The CDR3 here is CASSPGSRSLSEQYF. The DNA for the CDR3 is TGTGCCAGCAGCCCTGGGTCCCGCTCTCTGAGCGAGCAGTACTTC.

A single count supports this clone. The chain's CDR3 is CASSVDRGQYNEQFF. For the CDR3, the DNA is TGTGCCAGCAGCGTAGACAGGGGGCAATACAATGAGCAGTTCTTC. The chain couples TRBV2 to TRBJ2-1, with 10 bases lining up with TRBD1. The CDR3 spans 15 residues. The germline CDR1 and CDR2 sequences are SNHLY and FYNNEI. V shed 6 bases, J shed 4 bases, and the junction held 6 bases outside the gene matches.

CDR3 bases: TGTGCCAGCAGCTTATTGGCTATTTCACCCCTCCACTTT. This encodes CASSLLAISPLHF. The chain is built from TRBV7-9 and TRBJ1-6; D is undetermined. This CDR3 region has 13 residues. Germline values: CDR1 SEHNR, CDR2 FQNEAQ (reference sequence). Trimming removed 2 bases from V and 9 bases from J, with 8 bases in between.